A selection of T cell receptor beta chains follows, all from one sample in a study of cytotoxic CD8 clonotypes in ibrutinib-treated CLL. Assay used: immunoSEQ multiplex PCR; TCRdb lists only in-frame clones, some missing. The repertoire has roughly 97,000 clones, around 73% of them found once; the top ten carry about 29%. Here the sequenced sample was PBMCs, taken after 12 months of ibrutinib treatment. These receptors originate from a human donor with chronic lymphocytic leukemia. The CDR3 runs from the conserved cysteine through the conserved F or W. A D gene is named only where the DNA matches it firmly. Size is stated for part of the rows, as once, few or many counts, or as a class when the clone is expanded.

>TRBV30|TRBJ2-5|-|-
TGTGCCTGGAGCCGCAAGGAGACCCAGTACTTC
CAWSRKETQYF
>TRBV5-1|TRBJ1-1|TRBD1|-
TGCGCCAGCAGCTTGGTTGGGACAGGGGGCACTGAAGCTTTCTTT
CASSLVGTGGTEAFF
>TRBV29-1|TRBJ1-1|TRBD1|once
TGCAGCGGTGGGACAGTCCAGGTCACTGAAGCTTTCTTT
CSGGTVQVTEAFF
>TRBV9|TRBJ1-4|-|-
TGTGCCAGCAGCGTAGGGGGTACTGAAAAACTGTTTTTT
CASSVGGTEKLFF
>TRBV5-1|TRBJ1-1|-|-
TGCGCCAGCAGGCTGCAGGGTCAGGGGACTGAAGCTTTCTTT
CASRLQGQGTEAFF
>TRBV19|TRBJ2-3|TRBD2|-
TGTGCCAGTAGTGATGGCGGGAGACTTACAGATACGCAGTATTTT
CASSDGGRLTDTQYF
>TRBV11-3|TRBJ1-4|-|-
TGTGCCAGCGGCGGAAGGGGTACTAATGAAAAACTGTTTTTT
CASGGRGTNEKLFF
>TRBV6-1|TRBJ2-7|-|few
TGTGCCAGCAAGTGGGAAGTGTCCTACGAGCAGTACTTC
CASKWEVSYEQYF
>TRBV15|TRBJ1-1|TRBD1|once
TGTGCCACCAGCAAGACAGGGCAACGGGGCACTGAAGCTTTCTTT
CATSKTGQRGTEAFF
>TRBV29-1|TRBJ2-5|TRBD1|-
TGCAGCGTTGACCCTTACAGGGGAGAGACCCAGTACTTC
CSVDPYRGETQYF
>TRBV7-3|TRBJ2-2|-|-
TGTGCCAGCAGCTTAGCCCCTCCCGGGGAGCTGTTTTTT
CASSLAPPGELFF
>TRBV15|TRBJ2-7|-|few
TGTGCCACCCAGATTATCGGGAAGGGTAGCTCCTACGAGCAGTACTTC
CATQIIGKGSSYEQYF
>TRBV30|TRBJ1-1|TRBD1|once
TGTGCCTCGGACAGGGGGAGCACTGAAGCTTTCTTT
CASDRGSTEAFF
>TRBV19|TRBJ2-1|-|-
TGTGCCAGTAGTATAGGTTACAATGAGCAGTTCTTC
CASSIGYNEQFF
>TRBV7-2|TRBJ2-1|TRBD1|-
TGTGCCAGCAGCTTAGAGGGGACAGAAGACAATGAGCAGTTCTTC
CASSLEGTEDNEQFF
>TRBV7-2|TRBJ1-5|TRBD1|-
TGTGCCAGCAGCCAGGACAGGGCAAATCAGCCCCAGCATTTT
CASSQDRANQPQHF
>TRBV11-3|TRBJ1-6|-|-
TGTGCCAGCAGCTTTAGGGCAGGGGATTCACCCCTCCACTTT
CASSFRAGDSPLHF
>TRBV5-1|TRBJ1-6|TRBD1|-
TGCGCCAGCAGCTTGACAGGGGATTCACCCCTCCACTTT
CASSLTGDSPLHF
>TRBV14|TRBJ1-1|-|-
TGTGCCAGCAGCCAAGATCGTGGGAACGGATTCACTGAAGCTTTCTTT
CASSQDRGNGFTEAFF
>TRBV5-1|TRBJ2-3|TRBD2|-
TGCGCCAGCAGCACCGGACTAGCGTCAGATACGCAGTATTTT
CASSTGLASDTQYF
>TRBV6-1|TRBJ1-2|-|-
TGTGCCAGCACTGCTTCCTATCAGGGGACCTATGGCTACACCTTC
CASTASYQGTYGYTF
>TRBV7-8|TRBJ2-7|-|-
TGTGCCAGCAGCTTAGTTGCTGGCCCAGGCGGGGACGAGCAGTACTTC
CASSLVAGPGGDEQYF
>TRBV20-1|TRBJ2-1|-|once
TGCAGCGCGGGCTACCCCGAGCAGTTCTTC
CSAGYPEQFF
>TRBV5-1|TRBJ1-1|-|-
TGCGCCAGCAGCGCGGGGGGTCGGGTGAACACTGAAGCTTTCTTT
CASSAGGRVNTEAFF
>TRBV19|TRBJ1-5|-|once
TGTGCCAGTAGTATGGGGACGGACAGCAATCAGCCCCAGCATTTT
CASSMGTDSNQPQHF
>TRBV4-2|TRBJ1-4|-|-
TGTGCCAGCAGCCAAGCCCAGGGTCAGGGAAATGAAAAACTGTTTTTT
CASSQAQGQGNEKLFF
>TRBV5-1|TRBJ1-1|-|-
TGCGCCAGCAGCTTGGACAGGGCCCAGAACCTGAACACTGAAGCTTTCTTT
CASSLDRAQNLNTEAFF